This T cell receptor (beta chain) was sequenced for a study of read filtering for tumor transcriptome and immune sequencing. Germline values: CDR1 SEHNR, CDR2 FQNEAQ (reference sequence). Trimming pared 2 bases from V and 3 bases from J, leaving 12 bases between. The CDR3 covers 15 residues. This clonotype was observed at least ten times. Molecular barcoded adaptors covering alpha/delta and beta/gamma chains were used on 400 to 450 ng RNA. TCRdb re-called the reads with MiXCR, one entry per CDR3 protein. This sample has about 37,000 distinct CDR3 sequences, with about 12% found just once. The V gene is TRBV7-9, the J gene TRBJ2-3; maybe TRBD1 (6 bases). This clonotype was sampled from a donor at least 40 years old with multiple myeloma. The source material was a population of CD138-negative cells sorted from bone marrow. The CDR3 spells CASSLRQGRTDTQYF. As DNA, the CDR3 is TGTGCCAGCAGCTTAAGGCAGGGGCGAACAGATACGCAGTATTTT.